This TCR beta chain was observed in a study of shared clonotypes between healthy human individuals. A remark on this clone: Its target is unknown.

Whole-study results and caveats: Sequencing depth was predicted to influence how clonotypes are shared among donors. Memory subsets had estimated richness that was generally smaller than that of naive subsets.

The CDR3 consists of 15 residues. V lost 6 bases, J lost 10 bases, and 8 bases stayed unmatched. In germline, CDR1 is SNHLY, CDR2 FYNNEI. Per the authors' pipeline: Junction-only immunoSEQ sequences carried no quality scores, so filtering differed. Here immunoSEQ multiplex PCR was the method, and the copy in TCRdb shows in-frame clones only, minus some. Clone size and the V and J calls come from that table; the DNA yielded D and trimming. The profile covers 330,000 or so clones, with around 67% appearing a single time and about 10% taken by the ten largest. CD45RA+ naive and CD45RA-negative memory subsets were separated from CD4+ cells.

The genes are TRBV2 and TRBJ1-6; the match to TRBD1 covers 11 bases. This sequence was found in a man between 25 and 39 years old in good health. The sequenced sample consisted of memory CD4+ T cells sorted from blood. The subset here: CD45RA-negative fraction. The CDR3 sequence: CASREYGTGGSPLHF. The CDR3 coding sequence is TGTGCCAGCAGAGAGTATGGGACAGGGGGATCACCCCTCCACTTT.